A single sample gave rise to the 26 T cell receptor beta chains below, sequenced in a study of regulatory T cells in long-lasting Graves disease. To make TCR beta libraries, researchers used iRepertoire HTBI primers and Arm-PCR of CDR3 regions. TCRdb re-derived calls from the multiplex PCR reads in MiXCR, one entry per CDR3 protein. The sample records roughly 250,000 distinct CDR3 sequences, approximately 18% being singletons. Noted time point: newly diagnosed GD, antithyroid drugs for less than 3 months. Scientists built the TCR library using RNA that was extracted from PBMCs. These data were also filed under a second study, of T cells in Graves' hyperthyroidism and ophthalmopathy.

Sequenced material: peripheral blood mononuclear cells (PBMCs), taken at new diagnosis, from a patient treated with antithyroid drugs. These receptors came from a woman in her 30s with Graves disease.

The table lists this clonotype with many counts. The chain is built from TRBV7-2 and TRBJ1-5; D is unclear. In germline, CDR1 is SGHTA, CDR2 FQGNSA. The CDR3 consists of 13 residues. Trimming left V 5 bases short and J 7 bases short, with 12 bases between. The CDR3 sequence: CASSQTGRQPQHF. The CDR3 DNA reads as TGTGCCAGCAGCCAAACGGGGAGGCAGCCCCAGCATTTT. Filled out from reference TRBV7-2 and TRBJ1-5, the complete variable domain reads GAGVSQSPSNKVTEKGKDVELRCDPISGHTALYWYRQSLGQGLEFLIYFQGNSAPDKSGLPSDRFSAERTGGSVSTLTIQRTQQEDSAVYLCASSQTGRQPQHFGDGTRLSIL.

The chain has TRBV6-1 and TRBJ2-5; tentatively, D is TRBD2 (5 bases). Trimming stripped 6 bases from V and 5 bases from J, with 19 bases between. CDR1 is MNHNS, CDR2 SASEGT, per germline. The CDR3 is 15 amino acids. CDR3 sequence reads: CASSPPLRPGETQYF. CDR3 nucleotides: TGTGCCAGCAGCCCTCCTCTACGACCGGGGGAGACCCAGTACTTC.

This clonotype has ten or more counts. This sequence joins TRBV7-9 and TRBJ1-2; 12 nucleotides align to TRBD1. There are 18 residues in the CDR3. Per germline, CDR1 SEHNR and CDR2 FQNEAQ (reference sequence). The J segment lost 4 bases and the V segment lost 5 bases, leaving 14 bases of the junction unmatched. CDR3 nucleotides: TGTGCCAGCAGCCCAGAGGCCGGGACAGGGGGCTTCGTCTATGGCTACACCTTC. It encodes CASSPEAGTGGFVYGYTF.

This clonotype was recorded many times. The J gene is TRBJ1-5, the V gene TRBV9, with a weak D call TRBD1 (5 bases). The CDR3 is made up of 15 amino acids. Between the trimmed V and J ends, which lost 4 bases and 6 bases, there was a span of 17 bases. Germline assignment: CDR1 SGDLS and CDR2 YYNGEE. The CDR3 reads CASSQKPGGAQPQHF. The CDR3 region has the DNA TGTGCCAGCAGCCAGAAACCTGGAGGGGCTCAGCCCCAGCATTTT.

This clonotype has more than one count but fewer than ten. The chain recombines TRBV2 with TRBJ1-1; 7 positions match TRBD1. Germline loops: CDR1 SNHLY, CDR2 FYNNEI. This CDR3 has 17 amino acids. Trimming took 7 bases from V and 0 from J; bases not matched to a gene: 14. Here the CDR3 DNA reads TGTGCCAGCAACTCCCCAGGGGGAAGGTCGATGAACACTGAAGCTTTCTTT. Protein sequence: CASNSPGGRSMNTEAFF.

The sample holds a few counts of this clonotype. The CDR3 is CASSIKGETQYF. The CDR3 bases are TGTGCCAGTAGTATAAAAGGGGAGACCCAGTACTTC. The chain uses TRBV19 and TRBJ2-5, with no clear D. The V gene lost 2 bases and the J gene lost 5 bases, with 6 bases spanning the gap. This CDR3 is 12 amino acids long. Germline CDR1 reads LNHDA; CDR2 reads SQIVND (reference sequence).

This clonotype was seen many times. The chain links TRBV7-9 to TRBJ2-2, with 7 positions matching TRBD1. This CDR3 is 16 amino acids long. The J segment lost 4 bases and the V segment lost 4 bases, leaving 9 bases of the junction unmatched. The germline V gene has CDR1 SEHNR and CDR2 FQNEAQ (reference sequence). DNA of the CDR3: TGTGCCAGCAGCTCCTACAGGGGAGTTGGCACCGGGGAGCTGTTTTTT. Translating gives CASSSYRGVGTGELFF.

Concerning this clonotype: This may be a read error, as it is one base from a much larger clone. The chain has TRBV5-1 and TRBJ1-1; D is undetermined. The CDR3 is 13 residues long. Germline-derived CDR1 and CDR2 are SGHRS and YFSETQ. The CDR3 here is CARSLAPGREAFF. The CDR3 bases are TGCGCCAGAAGCTTGGCTCCAGGCCGAGAAGCTTTCTTT.

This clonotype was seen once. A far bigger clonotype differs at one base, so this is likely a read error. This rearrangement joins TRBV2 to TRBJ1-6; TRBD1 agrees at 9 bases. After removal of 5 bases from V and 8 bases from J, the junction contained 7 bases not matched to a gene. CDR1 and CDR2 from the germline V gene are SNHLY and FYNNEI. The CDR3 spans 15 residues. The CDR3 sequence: CASSTARTGDSPLHF. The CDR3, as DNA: TGTGCCAGCAGTACCGCCAGGACAGGGGATTCACCCCTCCACTTT.

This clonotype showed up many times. CDR3 amino acids: CASSLGGAANQPQHF. The CDR3 nucleotides read TGTGCCAGCAGTTTAGGGGGGGCAGCTAATCAGCCCCAGCATTTT. The rearrangement uses TRBV27 and TRBJ1-5, with TRBD1 as a possible D gene (6 bases). The CDR3 is made up of 15 amino acids. The ends were cut back, 2 bases at V and 4 bases at J, with 12 bases in the middle. Germline V gene sequence: CDR1 MNHEY, CDR2 SMNVEV (reference sequence).

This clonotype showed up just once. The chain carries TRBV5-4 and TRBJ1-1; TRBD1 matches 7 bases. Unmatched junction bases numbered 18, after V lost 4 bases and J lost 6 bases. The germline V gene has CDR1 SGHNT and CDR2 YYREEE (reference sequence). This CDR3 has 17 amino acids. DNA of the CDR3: TGTGCCAGCAGCCCTGGGACAGACGGGAGAGGGGCCCCTGAAGCTTTCTTT. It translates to CASSPGTDGRGAPEAFF. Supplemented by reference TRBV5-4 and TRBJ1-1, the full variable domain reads ETGVTQSPTHLIKTRGQQVTLRCSSQSGHNTVSWYQQALGQGPQFIFQYYREEENGRGNFPPRFSGLQFPNYSSELNVNALELDDSALYLCASSPGTDGRGAPEAFFGQGTRLTVV.

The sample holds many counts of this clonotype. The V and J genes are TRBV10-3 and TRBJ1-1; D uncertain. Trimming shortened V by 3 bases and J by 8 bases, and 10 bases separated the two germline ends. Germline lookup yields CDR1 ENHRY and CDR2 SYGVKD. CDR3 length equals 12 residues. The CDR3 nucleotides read TGTGCCATCAGTGACCCAACAAGAGAAGCTTTCTTT. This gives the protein CAISDPTREAFF.

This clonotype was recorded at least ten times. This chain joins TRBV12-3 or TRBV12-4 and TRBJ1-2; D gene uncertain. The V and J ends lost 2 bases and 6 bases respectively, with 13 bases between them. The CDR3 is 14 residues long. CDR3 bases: TGTGCCAGCAGTTTATGGGTGGGTGTCGATGGCTACACCTTC. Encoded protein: CASSLWVGVDGYTF.

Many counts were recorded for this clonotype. The CDR3 sequence is CASTDLAGIYGYTF. The CDR3, as DNA: TGTGCCAGTACCGACCTTGCAGGCATCTATGGCTACACCTTC. V is TRBV19 and J is TRBJ1-2; D ambiguous. The CDR3 sequence is 14 residues long. V was clipped by 7 bases and J by 4 bases, with 16 bases between them. CDR1 is LNHDA and CDR2 is SQIVND in the germline V gene (reference sequence).

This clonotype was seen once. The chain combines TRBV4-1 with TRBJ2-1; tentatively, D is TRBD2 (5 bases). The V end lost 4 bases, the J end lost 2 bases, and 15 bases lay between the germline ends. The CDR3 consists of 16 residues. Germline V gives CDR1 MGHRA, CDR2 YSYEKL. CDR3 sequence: CASSPVRGPAYNEQFF. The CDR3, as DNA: TGCGCCAGCAGCCCCGTTCGGGGTCCCGCCTACAATGAGCAGTTCTTC.

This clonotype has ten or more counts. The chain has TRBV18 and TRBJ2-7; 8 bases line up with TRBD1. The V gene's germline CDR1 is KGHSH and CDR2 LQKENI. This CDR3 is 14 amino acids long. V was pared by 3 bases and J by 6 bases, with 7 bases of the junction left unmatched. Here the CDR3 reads CASSPGLQGGEQYF. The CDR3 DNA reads TGTGCCAGCTCACCCGGGCTACAGGGGGGCGAGCAGTACTTC.

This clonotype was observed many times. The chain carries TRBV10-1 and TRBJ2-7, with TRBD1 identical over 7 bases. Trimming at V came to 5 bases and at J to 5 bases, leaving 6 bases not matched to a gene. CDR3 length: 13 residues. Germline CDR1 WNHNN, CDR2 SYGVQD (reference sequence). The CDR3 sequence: CASSFDREDEQYF. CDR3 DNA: TGCGCCAGCAGTTTCGACAGGGAAGACGAGCAGTACTTC.

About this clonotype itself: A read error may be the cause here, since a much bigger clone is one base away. The CDR3 DNA reads as TGTGCCAGCAGAGCAGGGGCCGGCTATAGCTACACCTTC. Translating it yields CASRAGAGYSYTF. This chain connects TRBV5-6 to TRBJ1-2; TRBD1 is a possible D gene (6 bases). From germline, CDR1 is SGHDT and CDR2 YYEEEE. The CDR3 loop spans 13 amino acids.

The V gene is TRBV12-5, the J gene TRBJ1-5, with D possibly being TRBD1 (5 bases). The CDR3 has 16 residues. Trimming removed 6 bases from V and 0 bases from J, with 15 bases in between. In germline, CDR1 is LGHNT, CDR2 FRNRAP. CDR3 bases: TGTGCTAGTGGCCACTCGGGGGGGTATAGCAATCAGCCCCAGCATTTT. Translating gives CASGHSGGYSNQPQHF.

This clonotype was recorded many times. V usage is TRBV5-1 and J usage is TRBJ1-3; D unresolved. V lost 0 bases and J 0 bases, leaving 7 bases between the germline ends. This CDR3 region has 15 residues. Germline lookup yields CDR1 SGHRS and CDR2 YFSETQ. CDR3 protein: CASSLEPASGNTIYF. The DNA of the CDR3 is TGCGCCAGCAGCTTGGAGCCAGCCTCTGGAAACACCATATATTTT.

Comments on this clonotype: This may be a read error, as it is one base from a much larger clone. The CDR3 loop is CASSLNPSTDPQYF. The CDR3 nucleotides read TGTGCCAGCAGCTTAAACCCCAGCACAGATCCGCAGTATTTT. The rearrangement links TRBV11-3 to TRBJ2-3; D gene unclear. Germline V gene data show CDR1 as SGHNT and CDR2 as YENEEA. This CDR3 spans 14 amino acids. Combining the CDR3 with reference TRBV11-3 and TRBJ2-3 gives the whole variable domain EAGVVQSPRYKIIEKKQPVAFWCNPISGHNTLYWYLQNLGQGPELLIRYENEEAVDDSQLPKDRFSAERLKGVDSTLKIQPAELGDSAVYLCASSLNPSTDPQYFGPGTRLTVL.

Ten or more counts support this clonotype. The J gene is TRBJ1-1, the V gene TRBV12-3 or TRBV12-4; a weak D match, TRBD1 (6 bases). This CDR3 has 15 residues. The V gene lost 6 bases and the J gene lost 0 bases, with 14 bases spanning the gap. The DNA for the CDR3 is TGTGCCAGCAGCCCTGACAGGTCCTTGAACACTGAAGCTTTCTTT. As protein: CASSPDRSLNTEAFF.

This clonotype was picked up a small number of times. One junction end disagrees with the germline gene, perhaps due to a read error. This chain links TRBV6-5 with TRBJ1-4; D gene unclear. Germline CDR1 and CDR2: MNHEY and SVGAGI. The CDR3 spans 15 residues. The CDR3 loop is CASSSRHATSEKLFF. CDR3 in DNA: TGTGCCAGCAGTTCTCGACACGCAACTAGTGAAAAACTGTTTTTT.

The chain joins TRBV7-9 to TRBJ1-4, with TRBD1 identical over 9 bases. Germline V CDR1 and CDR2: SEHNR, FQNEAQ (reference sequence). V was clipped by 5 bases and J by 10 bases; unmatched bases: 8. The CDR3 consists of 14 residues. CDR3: CASSPGQGGLKLFF. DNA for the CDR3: TGTGCCAGCAGCCCGGGACAGGGTGGGCTAAAACTGTTTTTT. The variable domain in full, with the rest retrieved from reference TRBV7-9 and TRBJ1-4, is DTGVSQNPRHKITKRGQNVTFRCDPISEHNRLYWYRQTLGQGPEFLTYFQNEAQLEKSRLLSDRFSAERPKGSFSTLEIQRTEQGDSAMYLCASSPGQGGLKLFFGSGTQLSVL.

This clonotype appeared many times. In DNA form, the CDR3 reads TGTGCCAGCAGCTTACTCAGGATCTACGAGCAGTACTTC. Its protein product is CASSLLRIYEQYF. The rearrangement links TRBV11-2 to TRBJ2-7; D call uncertain. Looked up from germline, CDR1 is SGHAT and CDR2 is FQNNGV. V dropped 2 bases and J dropped 3 bases, with 8 bases sitting between them. The CDR3 totals 13 residues. Together with reference TRBV11-2 and TRBJ2-7, the CDR3 gives the full variable domain: EAGVAQSPRYKIIEKRQSVAFWCNPISGHATLYWYQQILGQGPKLLIQFQNNGVVDDSQLPKDRFSAERLKGVDSTLKIQPAKLEDSAVYLCASSLLRIYEQYFGPGTRLTVT.

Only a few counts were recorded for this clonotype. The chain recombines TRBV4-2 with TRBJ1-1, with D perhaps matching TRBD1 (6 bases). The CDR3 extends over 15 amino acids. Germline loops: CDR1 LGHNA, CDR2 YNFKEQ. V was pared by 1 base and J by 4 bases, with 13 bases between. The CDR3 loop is CASSQATGPSTEAFF. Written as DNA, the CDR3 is TGTGCCAGCAGCCAAGCTACAGGGCCTTCCACTGAAGCTTTCTTT.